The rows below give T cell receptor beta chains drawn from one sample of a study of somatic mutations in cytotoxic T cells in rheumatoid arthritis. Some clones are missing from TCRdb's copy, which holds only in-frame ones; the method was immunoSEQ multiplex PCR. The table shows almost 20,000 clones, with around 85% occurring only once. Sequencing input: CD8+ T cells sorted from blood. All receptors come from a man aged 40-55 years in good health. The CDR3 runs from the conserved cysteine through the conserved F or W. D genes are given only for firm matches.

d_gene: NA; v_gene: TRBV27; CDR3aa: CASSLVLPRVNTEAFF
d_gene: NA; v_gene: TRBV19; CDR3aa: CASSLPGAVYPGEQYF
d_gene: NA; v_gene: TRBV2; CDR3aa: CASRGAPYEQYF
d_gene: TRBD2; v_gene: TRBV19; CDR3aa: CASSIGSGRNSDTQYF
d_gene: TRBD1; v_gene: TRBV5-6; CDR3aa: CASSLGFWDRDHEQYF
d_gene: TRBD2; v_gene: TRBV6-1; CDR3aa: CASHRLAGMVTEQYF
d_gene: NA; v_gene: TRBV28; CDR3aa: CASSLNPWTESNTGELFF
d_gene: NA; v_gene: TRBV4-1; CDR3aa: CASSPAAGGAGYGYTF
d_gene: TRBD2; v_gene: TRBV11-2; CDR3aa: CASSLGRGGSTYEQYF
d_gene: NA; v_gene: TRBV6-6; CDR3aa: CASTSKGGYYGYTF
d_gene: NA; v_gene: TRBV5-4; CDR3aa: CASSSRQDYQETQYF
d_gene: TRBD1; v_gene: TRBV28; CDR3aa: CASRGAGQGLTGELFF
d_gene: NA; v_gene: TRBV19; CDR3aa: CASRWDEDYGYTF
d_gene: TRBD1; v_gene: TRBV28; CDR3aa: CASSFQGAEAFF
d_gene: NA; v_gene: TRBV28; CDR3aa: CASSYGTRGEQYF
d_gene: TRBD1; v_gene: TRBV28; CDR3aa: CASSTRTGRSTDTQYF
d_gene: TRBD1; v_gene: TRBV6-1; CDR3aa: CASSERTGGLTGELFF
d_gene: TRBD2; v_gene: TRBV27; CDR3aa: CASSLGASGRNEQFF
d_gene: NA; v_gene: TRBV4-1; CDR3aa: CASSHIPRNYGYTF
d_gene: NA; v_gene: TRBV6-1; CDR3aa: CASNTNTEAFF
d_gene: NA; v_gene: TRBV7-6; CDR3aa: CASSRASGEQYF
d_gene: TRBD1; v_gene: TRBV7-2; CDR3aa: CASSPLLGQGNSPLHF
d_gene: NA; v_gene: TRBV9; CDR3aa: CASTAGDGYTF
d_gene: NA; v_gene: TRBV27; CDR3aa: CASSCAEGKTDTQYF
d_gene: TRBD2; v_gene: TRBV27; CDR3aa: CASSRGTSGTGELFF
d_gene: NA; v_gene: TRBV7-8; CDR3aa: CASSPTDPNYGYTF
d_gene: NA; v_gene: TRBV20-1; CDR3aa: CSATRGTEAFF
d_gene: TRBD2; v_gene: TRBV4-3; CDR3aa: CASSQARLAVINEQFF
d_gene: TRBD2; v_gene: TRBV4-2; CDR3aa: CASSQDLGLAPADTQYF
d_gene: TRBD2; v_gene: TRBV19; CDR3aa: CASPTRREFPYNEQFF
d_gene: TRBD2; v_gene: TRBV4-3; CDR3aa: CASSQEIAGPYEQYF
d_gene: TRBD2; v_gene: TRBV10-2; CDR3aa: CASSRWREGSNEQFF
d_gene: NA; v_gene: TRBV27; CDR3aa: CASTKGSSTDTQYF
d_gene: TRBD1; v_gene: TRBV5-1; CDR3aa: CASSPISTGPIEKLFF
d_gene: NA; v_gene: TRBV15; CDR3aa: CATSPESNQPQHF
d_gene: NA; v_gene: TRBV28; CDR3aa: CASTIGVNTGELFF
d_gene: TRBD2; v_gene: TRBV28; CDR3aa: CASSLGPGTSGDTGELFF
d_gene: TRBD1; v_gene: TRBV27; CDR3aa: CASATGGPYEQYF
d_gene: NA; v_gene: TRBV18; CDR3aa: CASSPPAFAYNEQFF
d_gene: TRBD2; v_gene: TRBV27; CDR3aa: CASSLLREGPHEQYF
d_gene: TRBD2; v_gene: TRBV11-2; CDR3aa: CASSLFPETSEYNEQFF
d_gene: TRBD2; v_gene: TRBV7-8; CDR3aa: CASTPGGAPYNEQFF
d_gene: NA; v_gene: TRBV13; CDR3aa: CASSSGGRGVADTQYF
d_gene: TRBD2; v_gene: TRBV7-6; CDR3aa: CASSPWTSRWTDTQYF
d_gene: NA; v_gene: TRBV27; CDR3aa: CASSLTVNANYGYTF